This T cell receptor beta chain comes out of a study of cytomegalovirus exposure and HLA in healthy donors. Turning to the study itself: Later, an analysis reported that the approximately 120 validation repertoires had used the same platform as the roughly 720 first-cohort repertoires.

The table came from immunoSEQ multiplex PCR; TCRdb's copy has only in-frame clones and leaves some out. Here the sample spans 260,000 or so clones, 90% being singletons. General study findings and limits: Cytomegalovirus association was assigned to about 180 TCR beta chains.

Comments on this clone: Antigen specificity is unknown.

Trimming shortened V by 4 bases and J by 5 bases, and 13 bases separated the two germline ends. CDR1 SGHNT and CDR2 YYREEE come from the germline V gene (reference sequence). This CDR3 region has 13 residues. The J gene is TRBJ2-7, the V gene TRBV5-4; a weak D match, TRBD2 (6 bases). The clonotype comes from a woman aged 25 to 45 in good health and CMV-seronegative. Sequences were obtained from PBMCs. The CDR3 sequence is CASSTRGGDEQYF. The CDR3 region has the DNA TGTGCCAGCAGCACCCGGGGAGGCGACGAGCAGTACTTC. Drawing the rest from reference TRBV5-4 and TRBJ2-7, the complete variable domain is ETGVTQSPTHLIKTRGQQVTLRCSSQSGHNTVSWYQQALGQGPQFIFQYYREEENGRGNFPPRFSGLQFPNYSSELNVNALELDDSALYLCASSTRGGDEQYFGPGTRLTVT.